These 9 T cell receptor beta chains were sequenced from one sample in a study of CD8 T cells in Susac syndrome. Roughly 0.5 to 1 ug RNA was reverse transcribed with random hexamers. One entry per CDR3 protein results from TCRdb running MiXCR on the immunoSEQ multiplex PCR reads. The table has some 120,000 distinct CDR3 sequences, 85% to 95% seen once. Sample: CD8+ T cells from PBMCs. The origin of the receptors is a human donor with multiple sclerosis.

The chain employs TRBV12-3 or TRBV12-4 and TRBJ1-2, with TRBD1 as a possible D gene (5 bases). V gave up 0 bases and J gave up 3 bases, with 11 bases separating them. The CDR3 has 15 amino acids. CDR3 loop: CASSLALRDDYGYTF. CDR3 bases: TGTGCCAGCAGTTTAGCGCTCAGGGACGACTATGGCTACACCTTC.

The genes are TRBV7-6 and TRBJ2-7, with 11 positions matching TRBD1. The CDR3 runs to 14 residues. With V trimmed by 5 bases and J by 7 bases, 7 bases remained unmatched. Germline assignment: CDR1 SGHVS and CDR2 FNYEAQ. In nucleotides, the CDR3 is TGTGCCAGCAGCAGCAAGGACAGGGGGCTTGAGCAGTACTTC. Its protein product is CASSSKDRGLEQYF. The full variable domain, rest sourced from reference TRBV7-6 and TRBJ2-7, is GAGVSQSPRYKVTKRGQDVALRCDPISGHVSLYWYRQALGQGPEFLTYFNYEAQQDKSGLPNDRFSAERPEGSISTLTIQRTEQRDSAMYRCASSSKDRGLEQYFGPGTRLTVT.

The rearrangement joins TRBV29-1 to TRBJ2-7, with D tentatively TRBD1 or TRBD2 (5 bases each). The CDR3 loop spans 12 amino acids. Trimming left V 5 bases short and J 3 bases short, with 11 bases between. Germline CDR1 reads SQVTM; CDR2 reads ANQGSEA. CDR3 loop: CSVRGEFYEQYF. The CDR3 bases are TGCAGCGTTCGAGGGGAGTTCTACGAGCAGTACTTC.

The genes are TRBV12-3 or TRBV12-4 and TRBJ2-7, with 10 bases identical to TRBD2. This CDR3 has 15 residues. Trimming removed 3 bases from V and 5 bases from J; junction bases left unmatched: 7. The DNA of the CDR3 is TGTGCCAGCAGTTTTTTCCTAGCGGGAGTCGACGAGCAGTACGTC. This gives the protein CASSFFLAGVDEQYV.

This chain joins TRBV12-5 and TRBJ1-2; D unresolved. Per the germline V gene, CDR1 is LGHNT and CDR2 is FRNRAP. V was pared by 3 bases and J by 0 bases, with 5 bases between. The CDR3 is 13 amino acids. The CDR3 DNA is TGTGCTAGTGGTTTTGACGCTAACTATGGCTACACCTTC. This codes for CASGFDANYGYTF.

The CDR3 region has the DNA TGCAGTGCTAGAGATGCGGGGCCAGCGATGAACACTGAAGCTTTCTTT. It codes for CSARDAGPAMNTEAFF. This chain joins TRBV20-1 and TRBJ1-1, with a tentative D call TRBD1 (5 bases). Trimming took off 0 bases at V and 0 bases at J, with 14 bases between the two ends. Germline CDR1 and CDR2: DFQATT and SNEGSKA (reference sequence). The CDR3 contains 16 residues.

V is TRBV7-8 and J is TRBJ1-4; D is possibly TRBD1 (5 bases). The V gene lost 5 bases and the J gene lost 2 bases, with 15 bases spanning the gap. This CDR3 contains 16 residues. Germline V lookup: CDR1 SGHVS, CDR2 FQNEAQ. The CDR3 protein is CASSLRQTDTNEKLFF. The CDR3 nucleotides read TGTGCCAGCAGCCTAAGGCAGACAGATACTAATGAAAAACTGTTTTTT.

The chain couples TRBV6-2 or TRBV6-3 to TRBJ2-3, with a possible D match to TRBD1 (6 bases). The CDR3 length is 15 residues. V shed 6 bases and J shed 1 base, with 14 bases lying between them. Germline CDR1 and CDR2: MNHEY and SVGEGT. The CDR3 spells CASSPTRGRTDTQYF. For the CDR3, the DNA is TGTGCCAGCAGCCCGACCAGGGGCCGCACAGATACGCAGTATTTT.

The rearrangement joins TRBV19 to TRBJ2-6; D remains unclear. Germline loops: CDR1 LNHDA, CDR2 SQIVND (reference sequence). The CDR3 length is 18 residues. V was cut by 3 bases and J by 0 bases, with 15 bases left in between. This CDR3 reads CASSMSAARYSGANVLTF. CDR3 nucleotide sequence: TGTGCCAGTAGTATGTCGGCGGCCCGATACTCTGGGGCCAACGTCCTGACTTTC.